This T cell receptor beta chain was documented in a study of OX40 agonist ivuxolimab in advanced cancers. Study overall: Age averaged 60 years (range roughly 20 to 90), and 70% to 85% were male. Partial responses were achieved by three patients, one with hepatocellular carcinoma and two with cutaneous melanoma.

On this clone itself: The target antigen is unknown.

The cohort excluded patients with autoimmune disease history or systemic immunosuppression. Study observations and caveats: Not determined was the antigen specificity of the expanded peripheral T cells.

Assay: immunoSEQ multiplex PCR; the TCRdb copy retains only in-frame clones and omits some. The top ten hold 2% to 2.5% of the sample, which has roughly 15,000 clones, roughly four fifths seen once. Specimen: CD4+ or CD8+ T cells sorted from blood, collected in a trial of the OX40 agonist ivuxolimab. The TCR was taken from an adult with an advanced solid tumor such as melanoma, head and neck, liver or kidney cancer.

The CDR3 nucleotides are TGTGCCAGCAGCCTAACATGGGCTAGCACAGATACGCAGTATTTT. This encodes CASSLTWASTDTQYF. This chain connects TRBV21-1 to TRBJ2-3; TRBD1, the table's D call, was not compared with the DNA. TRBV21-1 constitutes a pseudogene. This CDR3 contains 15 residues.